The T cell receptor beta chain described here comes from a study of blood T cells in healthy people across ages. Background on the study: About one barcoded beta molecule was captured per two T cells (by template switching).

PCR was performed a second time for about 7 to 11 cycles using a sample-barcoded 5' primer and a J-beta primer mix. A single record per CDR3 protein comes from TCRdb applying MiXCR to the 5' RACE reads. Of 790,000 or so distinct CDR3 sequences detected, 46% appear once; the ten largest clones hold 15% to 20%. The V gene lost 2 bases and the J gene lost 12 bases, with 8 bases spanning the gap. The CDR3 loop spans 11 amino acids. Germline assignment: CDR1 MNHEY and CDR2 SVGEGT. Study-wide findings and caveats: Diversity estimates drawn from one million T cells were deemed underestimates. Strongly correlated with naive T cell percentage was TCR beta diversity. Naive and antigen-experienced cells were not separated, limiting conclusive comparison.

About this clonotype: The target antigen is unknown.

The J gene is TRBJ2-1, the V gene TRBV6-2 or TRBV6-3; D remains ambiguous. The specimen sequenced was blood. This receptor was obtained from a man of 80 years or more in good health. The CDR3 nucleotides read TGTGCCAGCAGTTACAAAGAAGTGCAGTTCTTC. Translation: CASSYKEVQFF.